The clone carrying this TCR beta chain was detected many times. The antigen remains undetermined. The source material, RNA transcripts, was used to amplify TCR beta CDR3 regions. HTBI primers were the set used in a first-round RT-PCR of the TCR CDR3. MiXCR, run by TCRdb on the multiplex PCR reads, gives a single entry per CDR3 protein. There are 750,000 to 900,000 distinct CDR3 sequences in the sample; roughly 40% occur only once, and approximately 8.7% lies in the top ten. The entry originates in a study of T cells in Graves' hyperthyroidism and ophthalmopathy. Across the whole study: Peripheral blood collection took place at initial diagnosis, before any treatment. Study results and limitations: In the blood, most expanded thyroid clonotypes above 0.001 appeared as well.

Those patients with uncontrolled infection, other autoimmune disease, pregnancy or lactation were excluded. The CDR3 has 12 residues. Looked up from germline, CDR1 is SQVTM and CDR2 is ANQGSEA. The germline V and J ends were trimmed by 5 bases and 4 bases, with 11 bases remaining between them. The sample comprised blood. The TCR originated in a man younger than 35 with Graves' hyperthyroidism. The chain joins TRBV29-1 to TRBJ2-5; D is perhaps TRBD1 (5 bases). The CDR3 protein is CSVSQGGETQYF. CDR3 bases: TGCAGCGTTTCGCAGGGCGGAGAGACCCAGTACTTC.